This T cell receptor beta chain was recovered during a study of shared clonotypes between healthy human individuals. The V gene's germline CDR1 is SGHAT and CDR2 FQNNGV. V dropped 2 bases and J dropped 0; count of bases not matched to a gene: 3. CDR3 size: 17 residues. Using immunoSEQ multiplex PCR, the repertoire was profiled, and TCRdb retains in-frame clones only, with some absent. Of approximately 2.5 million clones in the sample, 93% were seen once. The chain is built from TRBV11-2 and TRBJ1-5; TRBD1 matches 11 bases. Sequenced sample: naive CD4+ T cells from PBMCs. The subset was: CD45RA+ positively selected. The sequence derives from a man aged 18-30 years in good health. Some clones in this sample may be carry-over from other donors' samples. CDR3 sequence reads: CASSLRTGGNSNQPQHF. CDR3 DNA: TGTGCCAGCAGCTTAAGGACAGGGGGCAATAGCAATCAGCCCCAGCATTTT.